A single sample is the source of the 15 T cell receptor beta chains below, sequenced in a study of response to subunit inactivated influenza vaccine. TCRdb re-analysed the RT-PCR reads in MiXCR, keeping a single row per CDR3 protein. The data show a few hundred thousand distinct CDR3 sequences, about 12% seen once. This material consisted of non-naive T cells sorted from PBMCs, taken roughly 2 weeks before vaccination. These receptor sequences come from a middle-aged man who received an inactivated influenza vaccine.

This clonotype was detected many times. The chain links TRBV29-1 to TRBJ2-1, with TRBD2 matching 7 bases. Germline V lookup: CDR1 SQVTM, CDR2 ANQGSEA. With 4 bases clipped from V and 7 bases from J, the junction kept 10 bases outside the gene matches. This CDR3 is built from 14 residues. CDR3 sequence (DNA): TGCAGCGTTGGATGGGCGGGAGTAGGTAATGAGCAGTTCTTC. As protein: CSVGWAGVGNEQFF.

This clonotype has only a few counts. This chain connects TRBV9 to TRBJ2-5; D possibly corresponds to TRBD1 (6 bases). The CDR3 covers 15 residues. V lost 0 bases to trimming and J lost 5 bases, with 14 bases between them. Germline values: CDR1 SGDLS, CDR2 YYNGEE. CDR3 nucleotides: TGTGCCAGCAGCGTAGCCCCAGGGGAGAGCGAGACCCAGTACTTC. Its protein product is CASSVAPGESETQYF. Drawing the rest from reference TRBV9 and TRBJ2-5, the complete variable domain is DSGVTQTPKHLITATGQRVTLRCSPRSGDLSVYWYQQSLDQGLQFLIQYYNGEERAKGNILERFSAQQFPDLHSELNLSSLELGDSALYFCASSVAPGESETQYFGPGTRLLVL.

As for this clonotype: The conserved final phenylalanine or tryptophan is absent from the CDR3, which likely points to a read error. J is TRBJ2-7 and V is TRBV4-3, with D hard to call. This CDR3 comprises 13 residues. Per the germline V gene, CDR1 is LGHNA and CDR2 is YSLEER. V lost 5 bases, J lost 2 bases, and 10 bases lay in between. The CDR3 here is CASSTEDPYEQYY. CDR3 coding DNA: TGCGCCAGCAGCACAGAAGACCCCTACGAGCAGTACTAC.

This chain connects TRBV27 to TRBJ2-5; maybe TRBD1 (5 bases). This CDR3 has 13 amino acids. V was clipped by 5 bases and J by 9 bases, with 16 bases between them. Germline loops: CDR1 MNHEY, CDR2 SMNVEV (reference sequence). CDR3 nucleotide sequence: TGTGCCAGCAGTCACGGGCTATTACAGGCCCAGTACTTC. Its protein is CASSHGLLQAQYF.

Only one count was recorded for this clonotype. Sequence at one end of the junction differs from germline and may be a read error. The chain employs TRBV28 and TRBJ2-7; no clear D. Germline V gene lookup returns CDR1 MDHEN and CDR2 SYDVKM. The length of the CDR3 is 13 residues. The CDR3 region is CASSYRAEDELYF. CDR3 DNA sequence: TGTGCCAGCAGTTATAGGGCTGAGGACGAGCTGTACTTC.

This clonotype came up many times. This sequence joins TRBV4-1 and TRBJ2-5; D gene uncertain. The CDR3 loop spans 13 amino acids. The V end lost 2 bases, the J end lost 6 bases, and 10 bases lay between the germline ends. Germline CDR1 and CDR2: MGHRA and YSYEKL. CDR3 sequence: CASSQLILQTQYF. CDR3 coding DNA: TGCGCCAGCAGCCAACTAATCTTGCAGACCCAGTACTTC.

This clonotype was recorded many times. This rearrangement joins TRBV12-3 or TRBV12-4 to TRBJ1-3; perhaps TRBD1 as D (5 bases). Trimming took 6 bases from V and 0 from J, leaving 12 bases between them. The CDR3 sequence is 15 residues long. The CDR3 bases are TGTGCCAGCAGCACCTCAAGGGGCTCTGGAAACACCATATATTTT. Its translation: CASSTSRGSGNTIYF.

This clonotype was observed a few times. The chain is built from TRBV5-1 and TRBJ1-4; D gene unclear. The CDR3 runs 13 residues. Germline V gene sequence: CDR1 SGHRS, CDR2 YFSETQ. V lost 0 bases, J lost 8 bases, and 8 bases lay in between. The CDR3 loop is CASSLGHSEKLFF. The CDR3 DNA reads as TGCGCCAGCAGCTTGGGACATTCCGAAAAACTGTTTTTT. The entire variable domain, with the rest obtained from reference TRBV5-1 and TRBJ1-4, is as follows: KAGVTQTPRYLIKTRGQQVTLSCSPISGHRSVSWYQQTPGQGLQFLFEYFSETQRNKGNFPGRFSGRQFSNSRSEMNVSTLELGDSALYLCASSLGHSEKLFFGSGTQLSVL.

This clonotype was seen once. At one end, the junction sequence differs from germline, possibly due to a read error. V gene TRBV5-1 combines with J gene TRBJ2-3; D not resolved. The CDR3 is 14 residues long. CDR1 and CDR2 from the germline V gene are SGHRS and YFSETQ. The CDR3 nucleotides are TGCGCCAGCAGCCCGGACCATTTCACACATACGCAGTATTTT. Residues: CASSPDHFTHTQYF.

This clonotype has just a few counts. V gene TRBV25-1 combines with J gene TRBJ2-5; tentative D call: TRBD1 (7 bases). The V end lost 4 bases, the J end lost 7 bases, and 16 bases lay between the germline ends. Germline V gives CDR1 MGHDK, CDR2 SYGVNS. CDR3 size: 14 residues. The CDR3 here is CASSASGGSGTQYF. In nucleotides, the CDR3 is TGTGCCAGCAGTGCATCAGGGGGGAGCGGGACCCAGTACTTC.

This clonotype was seen ten or more times. This sequence joins TRBV4-2 and TRBJ1-6; no clear D gene. CDR1 and CDR2 from the germline V gene are LGHNA and YNFKEQ. V gave up 0 bases and J gave up 8 bases, with 14 bases separating them. The CDR3 is 16 amino acids. DNA for the CDR3: TGTGCCAGCAGCCAAGAAGGGAATTTTGGGCATTCACCCCTCCACTTT. This encodes CASSQEGNFGHSPLHF.

This clonotype was counted ten times or more. The V call is TRBV20-1, the J call TRBJ1-2; D remains ambiguous. V dropped 3 bases and J dropped 4 bases, with 12 bases sitting between them. CDR1 and CDR2 from the germline V gene are DFQATT and SNEGSKA (reference sequence). The CDR3 is 13 residues long. This chain's CDR3 is CSASLGPLYGYTF. Here the CDR3 DNA reads TGCAGTGCTAGTTTAGGCCCTCTCTATGGCTACACCTTC.

This clonotype was recorded at least ten times. This chain joins TRBV3-1 and TRBJ1-1; unclear D gene. The V end lost 4 bases, the J end lost 1 base, and 10 bases lay between the germline ends. Germline V gene data show CDR1 as LGHDT and CDR2 as YNNKEL (reference sequence). This CDR3 spans 14 amino acids. The CDR3, as DNA: TGTGCCAGCAGCCTACTCGGAGGGAACACTGAAGCTTTCTTT. Its protein product is CASSLLGGNTEAFF.

CDR3 protein: CSARVASGRARYEQYF. The CDR3 DNA follows: TGCAGTGCTAGAGTTGCTAGCGGGAGGGCCAGGTACGAGCAGTACTTC. This chain joins TRBV20-1 and TRBJ2-7; 12 bases agree with TRBD2. Germline values: CDR1 DFQATT, CDR2 SNEGSKA (reference sequence). The CDR3 runs to 16 residues. V dropped 1 base and J dropped 4; count of bases not matched to a gene: 8.

This clonotype was detected a few times. The J gene is TRBJ1-2, the V gene TRBV12-3 or TRBV12-4, with D unclear. V gave up 10 bases and J gave up 4 bases, with 16 bases separating them. This CDR3 is 13 amino acids long. The CDR3 region has the DNA TGTGCCACCTCGGTCGCTCTCGGCTATGGCTACACCTTC. Residues: CATSVALGYGYTF.